The source of this T cell receptor beta chain is a study of Ad26.COV2.S vaccination and SARS-CoV-2 variants. Trimming pared 6 bases from V and 3 bases from J, leaving 12 bases between. From germline, CDR1 is SGHNT and CDR2 YYREEE (reference sequence). The CDR3 totals 13 residues. This clone was picked up a small number of times. What it recognizes is unknown. Study-level findings and limits: Substantial breadth in spike-specific CD8+ and CD4+ T cell responses was reportedly seen after vaccination.

The treatment: around 19 received Ad26.COV2.S at low or high dose, single or two shots; several received placebo; per-sample allocation not given. The samples date from day 63 after the first vaccine or placebo injection. As its vector, the vaccine had Ad26, which expressed Wuhan-strain SARS-CoV-2 spike. TCRdb's table, derived via immunoSEQ multiplex PCR, lists solely in-frame clones and lacks some. The sample gives more than 400,000 clones, approximately 92% of which show up once; under 2% is in the top ten. This clonotype was sampled from a person between 18 and 65 years old who received the Ad26.COV2.S COVID-19 vaccine or a placebo. This specimen consisted of peripheral blood, obtained in a trial of Ad26.COV2.S vaccine versus placebo. The genes are TRBV5-4 and TRBJ1-1; D is undetermined. CDR3 in amino acids: CASTRDGYTEAFF. For the CDR3, the DNA is TGTGCCAGCACGCGCGACGGGTACACTGAAGCTTTCTTT. Combining the CDR3 with reference TRBV5-4 and TRBJ1-1 gives the whole variable domain ETGVTQSPTHLIKTRGQQVTLRCSSQSGHNTVSWYQQALGQGPQFIFQYYREEENGRGNFPPRFSGLQFPNYSSELNVNALELDDSALYLCASTRDGYTEAFFGQGTRLTVV.